This TCR beta chain appears in the sequencing data of a study of T cells after yellow fever vaccination. Overall study: Preparation used SMART-Seq v4 Ultra Low Input for the low-cell-number fractions.

General study points: Most primary-vaccination clones reappeared after the booster (about 95% CD4, 75% to 90% CD8).

This clonotype was found many times. Its cognate antigen is unknown. V was pared by 3 bases and J by 3 bases, with 4 bases of the junction left unmatched. CDR1 and CDR2 (germline): LGHNA, YSLEER. CDR3 length equals 15 residues. In TCRdb, the 5' RACE reads were re-called with MiXCR into one record per CDR3 protein. Of roughly 150,000 distinct CDR3 sequences detected, around 6.3% appear once; the ten largest clones hold approximately 0.61%. The sample consisted of CD4+ T cells sorted from PBMCs, taken 10 days after the yellow fever booster vaccination. This receptor was taken from a man under 40 who received the YFV17D yellow fever vaccine. The rearrangement uses TRBV4-3 and TRBJ2-7; TRBD2 agrees at 11 bases. The CDR3 loop is CASSQALAGGYEQYF. The CDR3 bases are TGCGCCAGCAGCCAGGCGCTAGCGGGAGGCTACGAGCAGTACTTC.